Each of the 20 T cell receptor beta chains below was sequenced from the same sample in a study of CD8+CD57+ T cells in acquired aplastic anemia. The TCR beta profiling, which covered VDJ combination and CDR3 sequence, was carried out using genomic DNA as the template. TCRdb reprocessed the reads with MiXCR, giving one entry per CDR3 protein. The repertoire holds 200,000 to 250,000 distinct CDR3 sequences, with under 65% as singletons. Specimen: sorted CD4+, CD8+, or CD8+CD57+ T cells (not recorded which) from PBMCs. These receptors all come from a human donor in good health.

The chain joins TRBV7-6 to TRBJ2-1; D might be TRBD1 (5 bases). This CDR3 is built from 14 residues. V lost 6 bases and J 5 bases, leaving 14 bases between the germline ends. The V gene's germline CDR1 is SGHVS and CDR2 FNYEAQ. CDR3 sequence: CASRFEIGDNEQFF. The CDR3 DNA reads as TGTGCCAGCAGGTTCGAGATAGGGGACAATGAGCAGTTCTTC. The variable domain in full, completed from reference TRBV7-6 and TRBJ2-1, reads GAGVSQSPRYKVTKRGQDVALRCDPISGHVSLYWYRQALGQGPEFLTYFNYEAQQDKSGLPNDRFSAERPEGSISTLTIQRTEQRDSAMYRCASRFEIGDNEQFFGPGTRLTVL.

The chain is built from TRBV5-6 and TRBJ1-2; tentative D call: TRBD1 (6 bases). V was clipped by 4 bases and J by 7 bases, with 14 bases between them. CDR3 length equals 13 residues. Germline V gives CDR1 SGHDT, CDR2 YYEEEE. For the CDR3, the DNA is TGTGCCAGCAGCGTCGGGGGGGCAGCTGGCTACACCTTC. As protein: CASSVGGAAGYTF.

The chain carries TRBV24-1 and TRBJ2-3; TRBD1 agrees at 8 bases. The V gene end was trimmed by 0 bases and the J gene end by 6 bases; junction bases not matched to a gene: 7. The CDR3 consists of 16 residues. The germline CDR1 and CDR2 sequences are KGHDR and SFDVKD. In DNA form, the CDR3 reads TGTGCCACCAGTGATTTGCAGGGGGCGGTTGCGGATACGCAGTATTTT. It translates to CATSDLQGAVADTQYF.

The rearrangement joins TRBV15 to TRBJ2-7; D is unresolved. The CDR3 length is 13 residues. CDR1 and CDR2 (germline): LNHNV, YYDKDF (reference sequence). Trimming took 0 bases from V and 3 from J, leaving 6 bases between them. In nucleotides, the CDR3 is TGTGCCACCAGCAGAGAAGTAGGCTACGAGCAGTACTTC. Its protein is CATSREVGYEQYF.

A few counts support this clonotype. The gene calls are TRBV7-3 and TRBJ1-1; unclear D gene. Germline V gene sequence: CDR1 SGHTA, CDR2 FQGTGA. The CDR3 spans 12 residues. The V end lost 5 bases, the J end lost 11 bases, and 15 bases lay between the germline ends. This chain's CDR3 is CASSLDGVRAFF. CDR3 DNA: TGTGCCAGCAGCCTAGACGGGGTCAGGGCTTTCTTT.

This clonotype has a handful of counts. CDR3: CSVDLGGTGDEQYF. CDR3 in DNA: TGCAGCGTTGACCTAGGAGGGACAGGGGACGAGCAGTACTTC. The J gene is TRBJ2-7, the V gene TRBV29-1, with 10 positions matching TRBD1. The CDR3 is 14 amino acids. Per germline, CDR1 SQVTM and CDR2 ANQGSEA. The ends lost 3 bases at V and 5 bases at J; junction bases unmatched: 7.

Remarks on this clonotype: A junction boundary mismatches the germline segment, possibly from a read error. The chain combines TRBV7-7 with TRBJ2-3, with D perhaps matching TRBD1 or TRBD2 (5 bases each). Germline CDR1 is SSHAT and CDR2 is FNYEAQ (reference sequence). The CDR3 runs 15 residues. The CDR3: CASSLGTGRTDTQYF. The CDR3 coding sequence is TGTGCTAGCAGCCTCGGGACGGGACGCACAGATACGCAGTATTTT.

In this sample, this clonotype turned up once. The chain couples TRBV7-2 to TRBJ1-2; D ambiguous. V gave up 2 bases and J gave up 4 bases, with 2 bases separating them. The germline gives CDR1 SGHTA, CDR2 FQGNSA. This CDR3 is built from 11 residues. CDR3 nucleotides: TGTGCCAGCAGCTTATTCTATGGCTACACCTTC. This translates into CASSLFYGYTF.

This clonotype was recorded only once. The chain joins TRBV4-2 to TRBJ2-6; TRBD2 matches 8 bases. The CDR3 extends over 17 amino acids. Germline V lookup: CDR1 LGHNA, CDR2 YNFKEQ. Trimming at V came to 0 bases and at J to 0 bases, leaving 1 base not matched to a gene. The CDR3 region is CASSQDGTSSGANVLTF. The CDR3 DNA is TGTGCCAGCAGCCAAGATGGGACTAGCTCTGGGGCCAACGTCCTGACTTTC.

CDR3 loop: CASSIATGEDQPQHF. Here the CDR3 DNA reads TGTGCCAGTAGTATAGCGACAGGGGAAGATCAGCCCCAGCATTTT. This chain joins TRBV19 and TRBJ1-5, with 8 bases identical to TRBD1. This CDR3 spans 15 amino acids. Per germline, CDR1 LNHDA and CDR2 SQIVND (reference sequence). V dropped 1 base and J dropped 5; count of bases not matched to a gene: 4.

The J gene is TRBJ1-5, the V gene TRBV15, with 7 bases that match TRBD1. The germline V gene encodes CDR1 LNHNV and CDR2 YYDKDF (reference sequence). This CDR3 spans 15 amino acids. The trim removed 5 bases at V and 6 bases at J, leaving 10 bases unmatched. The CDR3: CATSVDRVNSQPQHF. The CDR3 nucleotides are TGTGCCACCAGCGTTGACAGGGTAAACTCTCAGCCCCAGCATTTT.

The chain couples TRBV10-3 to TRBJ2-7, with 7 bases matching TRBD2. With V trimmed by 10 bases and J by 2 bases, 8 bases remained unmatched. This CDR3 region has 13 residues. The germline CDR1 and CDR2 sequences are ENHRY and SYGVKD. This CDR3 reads CASSGTVTYEQYF. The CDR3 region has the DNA TGTGCCAGCAGCGGGACGGTGACCTACGAGCAGTACTTC.

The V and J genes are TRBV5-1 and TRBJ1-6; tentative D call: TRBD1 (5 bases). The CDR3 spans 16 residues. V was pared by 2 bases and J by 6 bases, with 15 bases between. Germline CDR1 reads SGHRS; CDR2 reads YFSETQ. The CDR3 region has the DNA TGCGCCAGCAGCTTACGTGAGATCGGGGGTAATTCACCCCTCCACTTT. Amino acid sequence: CASSLREIGGNSPLHF.

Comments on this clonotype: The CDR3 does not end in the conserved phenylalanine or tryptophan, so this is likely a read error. CDR3 loop: CASSSHPSKNTEAFS. Here the CDR3 DNA reads TGCGCCAGCAGCTCCCACCCCTCGAAGAACACTGAAGCTTTCTCT. The chain carries TRBV7-3 and TRBJ1-1; D is unclear. The CDR3 is made up of 15 amino acids. Germline assignment: CDR1 SGHTA and CDR2 FQGTGA.

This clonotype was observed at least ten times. The CDR3 here is CSVEDRAGGGLTGELFF. CDR3 DNA: TGCAGCGTTGAAGATAGGGCAGGGGGAGGTTTAACCGGGGAGCTGTTTTTT. V and J are TRBV29-1 and TRBJ2-2; D might be TRBD1 (7 bases). V lost 0 bases to trimming and J lost 5 bases, with 19 bases between them. CDR1 and CDR2 (germline): SQVTM, ANQGSEA. This CDR3 spans 17 amino acids.

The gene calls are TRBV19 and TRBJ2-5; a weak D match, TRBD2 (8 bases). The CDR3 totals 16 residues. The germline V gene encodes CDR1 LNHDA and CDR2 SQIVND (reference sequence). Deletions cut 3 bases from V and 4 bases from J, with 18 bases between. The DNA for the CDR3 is TGTGCCAGTAGTATCGGGGGGGACAGATTCCTAGAGACCCAGTACTTC. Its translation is CASSIGGDRFLETQYF.

CDR3 nucleotides: TGTGCCAGCAGCGCCAGCTATCTTAGCAATCAGCCCCAGCATTTT. Translated, it gives CASSASYLSNQPQHF. The chain carries TRBV11-2 and TRBJ1-5, with D uncertain. Germline CDR1 SGHAT, CDR2 FQNNGV. The V end lost 5 bases, the J end lost 0 bases, and 11 bases lay between the germline ends. The CDR3 runs to 15 residues. Complete variable domain (other parts from reference TRBV11-2 and TRBJ1-5): EAGVAQSPRYKIIEKRQSVAFWCNPISGHATLYWYQQILGQGPKLLIQFQNNGVVDDSQLPKDRFSAERLKGVDSTLKIQPAKLEDSAVYLCASSASYLSNQPQHFGDGTRLSIL.

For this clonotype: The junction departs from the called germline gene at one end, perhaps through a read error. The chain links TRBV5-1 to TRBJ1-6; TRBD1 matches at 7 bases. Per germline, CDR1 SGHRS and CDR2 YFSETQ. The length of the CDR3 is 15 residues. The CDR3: CASSRDSLTNSPLHF. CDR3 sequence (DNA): TGTGCCAGCAGCCGGGACAGCTTGACCAATTCACCCCTCCACTTT.

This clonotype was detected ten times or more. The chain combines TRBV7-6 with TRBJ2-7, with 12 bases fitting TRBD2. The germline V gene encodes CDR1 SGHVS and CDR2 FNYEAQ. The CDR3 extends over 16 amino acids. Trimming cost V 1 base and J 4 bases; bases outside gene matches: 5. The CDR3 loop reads CASSLDSSGRVYEQYF. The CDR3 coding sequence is TGTGCCAGCAGCTTAGATTCTAGCGGGAGGGTTTACGAGCAGTACTTC.

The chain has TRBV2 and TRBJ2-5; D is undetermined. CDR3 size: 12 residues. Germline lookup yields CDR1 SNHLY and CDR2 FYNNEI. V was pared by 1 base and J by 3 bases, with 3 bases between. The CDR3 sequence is CASSEVKETQYF. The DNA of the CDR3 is TGTGCCAGCAGTGAAGTCAAAGAGACCCAGTACTTC. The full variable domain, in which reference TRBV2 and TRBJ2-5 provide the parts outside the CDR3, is EPEVTQTPSHQVTQMGQEVILRCVPISNHLYFYWYRQILGQKVEFLVSFYNNEISEKSEIFDDQFSVERPDGSNFTLKIRSTKLEDSAMYFCASSEVKETQYFGPGTRLLVL.